This TCR beta chain originates from a study of CD8 T cells in ankylosing spondylitis. Concerning this clonotype: The antigen is not known.

Trimming pared 4 bases from V and 6 bases from J, leaving 19 bases between. This CDR3 is 15 amino acids long. The germline V gene encodes CDR1 SGHTA and CDR2 FQGNSA. The TCR beta libraries were generated through quantitative 5'-RACE incorporating molecular barcodes. One entry per CDR3 protein, called by TCRdb with MiXCR from the 5' RACE reads. Of roughly 300,000 distinct CDR3 sequences listed, 8% are singletons. Study outcomes and limitations: A CD8+ phenotype characterized the disease-linked clones, which were relatively rare in peripheral blood. A motif of 7 to 9 highly homologous TCR beta variants was seen as apparently characteristic of ankylosing spondylitis blood. Some of these motif variants have turned up before, in reports on reactive arthritis synovial fluid and blood.

Sequencing used blood, either unsorted or a sorted T cell fraction (not recorded which). The TCR comes from a male donor with ankylosing spondylitis. The chain carries TRBV7-2 and TRBJ2-7, with D perhaps matching TRBD1 or TRBD2 (5 bases each). The CDR3 is CASSSRGGAYGEQYF. The CDR3 DNA reads as TGTGCCAGCAGCTCGAGGGGTGGGGCGTACGGCGAGCAGTACTTC.